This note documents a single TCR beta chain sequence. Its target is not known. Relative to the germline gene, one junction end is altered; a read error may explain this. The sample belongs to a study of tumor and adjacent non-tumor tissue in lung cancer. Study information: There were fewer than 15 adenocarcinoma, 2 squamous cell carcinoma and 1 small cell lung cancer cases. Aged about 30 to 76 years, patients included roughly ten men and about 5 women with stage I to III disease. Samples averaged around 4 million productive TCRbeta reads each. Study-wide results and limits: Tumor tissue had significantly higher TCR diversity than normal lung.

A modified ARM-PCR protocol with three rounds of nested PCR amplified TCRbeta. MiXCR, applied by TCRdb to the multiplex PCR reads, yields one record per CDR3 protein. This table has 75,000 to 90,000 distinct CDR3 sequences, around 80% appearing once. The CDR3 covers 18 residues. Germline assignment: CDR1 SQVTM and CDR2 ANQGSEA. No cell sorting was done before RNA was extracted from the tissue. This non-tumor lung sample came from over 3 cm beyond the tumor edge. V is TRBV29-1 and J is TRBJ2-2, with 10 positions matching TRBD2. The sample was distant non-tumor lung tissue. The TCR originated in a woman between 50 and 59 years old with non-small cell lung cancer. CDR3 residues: CSVQDEGTSGTFPGELFF. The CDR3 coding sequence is TGCAGCGTTCAAGATGAAGGAACTAGCGGGACTTTTCCCGGGGAGCTGTTCTTT.